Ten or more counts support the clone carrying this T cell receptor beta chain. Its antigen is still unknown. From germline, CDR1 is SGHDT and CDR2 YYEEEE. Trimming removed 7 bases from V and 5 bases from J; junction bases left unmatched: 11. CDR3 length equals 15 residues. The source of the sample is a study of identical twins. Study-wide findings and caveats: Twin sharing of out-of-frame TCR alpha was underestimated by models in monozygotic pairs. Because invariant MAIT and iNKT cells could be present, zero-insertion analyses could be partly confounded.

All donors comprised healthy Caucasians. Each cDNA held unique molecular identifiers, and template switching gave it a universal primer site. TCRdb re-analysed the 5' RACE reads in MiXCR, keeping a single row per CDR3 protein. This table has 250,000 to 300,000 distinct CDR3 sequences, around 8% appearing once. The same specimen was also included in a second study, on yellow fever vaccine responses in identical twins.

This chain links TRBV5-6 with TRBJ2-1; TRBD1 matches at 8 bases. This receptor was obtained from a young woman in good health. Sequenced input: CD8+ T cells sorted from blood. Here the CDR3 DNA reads TGTGCCAGCGGGACAGGAATTCCCATTGACAATGAGCAGTTCTTC. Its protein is CASGTGIPIDNEQFF.